Following are 9 T cell receptor beta chains from one sample sequenced in a study of shared clonotypes between healthy human individuals. Profiling relied on immunoSEQ multiplex PCR, and the TCRdb table lists in-frame clones only, not all of them. The table includes about 2 million clones, just under 95% detected once. The naive CD8 population came from CD45RO-negative cells selected for CCR7, without terminally differentiated effector memory CD45RA+ cells. Sequenced input: naive CD8+ T cells sorted from blood. The receptors stem from a man aged 18 to 30 in good health.

The chain couples TRBV29-1 to TRBJ2-1, with D unresolved. CDR1 and CDR2 from the germline V gene are SQVTM and ANQGSEA. Between the trimmed V and J ends, which lost 8 bases and 4 bases, there was a span of 15 bases. This CDR3 is built from 13 residues. CDR3 sequence reads: CSLLDADYNEQFF. As DNA, the CDR3 is TGCAGCCTACTCGATGCGGATTACAATGAGCAGTTCTTC.

The V and J genes are TRBV27 and TRBJ2-3, with D unresolved. CDR3 length equals 16 residues. CDR1 and CDR2 from the germline V gene are MNHEY and SMNVEV (reference sequence). Trimming stripped 0 bases from V and 0 bases from J, with 10 bases between. The CDR3 spells CASSLSSAPSTDTQYF. In DNA, the CDR3 is TGTGCCAGCAGTTTATCTTCGGCCCCTAGCACAGATACGCAGTATTTT.

The chain links TRBV4-3 to TRBJ2-2; TRBD1 matches at 7 bases. V lost 7 bases and J lost 2; bases outside the gene matches: 4. The CDR3 consists of 14 residues. The germline V gene has CDR1 LGHNA and CDR2 YSLEER. CDR3 in DNA: TGCGCCAGCAAACAGGGGATTAACACCGGGGAGCTGTTTTTT. It translates to CASKQGINTGELFF.

This rearrangement joins TRBV5-1 to TRBJ2-7; weak D call: TRBD2 (6 bases). CDR1 and CDR2 (germline): SGHRS, YFSETQ. The CDR3 has 12 amino acids. Deletions cut 4 bases from V and 3 bases from J, with 8 bases between. The CDR3 nucleotides are TGCGCCAGCAGCCGGGGGAGCTACGAGCAGTACTTC. The encoded protein is CASSRGSYEQYF. The full variable domain, rest sourced from reference TRBV5-1 and TRBJ2-7, is KAGVTQTPRYLIKTRGQQVTLSCSPISGHRSVSWYQQTPGQGLQFLFEYFSETQRNKGNFPGRFSGRQFSNSRSEMNVSTLELGDSALYLCASSRGSYEQYFGPGTRLTVT.

This clone was seen a single time. The rearrangement links TRBV4-1 to TRBJ1-1; D is perhaps TRBD1 (6 bases). The germline V gene has CDR1 MGHRA and CDR2 YSYEKL. V lost 3 bases and J 5 bases, leaving 13 bases between the germline ends. This CDR3 has 14 residues. CDR3 amino acids: CASSQSQGWTEAFF. CDR3 nucleotide sequence: TGCGCCAGCAGCCAGAGTCAGGGGTGGACTGAAGCTTTCTTT.

The V gene is TRBV6-1, the J gene TRBJ2-7; D may correspond to TRBD1 or TRBD2 (5 bases each). The germline gives CDR1 MNHNS, CDR2 SASEGT. V was clipped by 10 bases and J by 4 bases, with 14 bases between them. The CDR3 consists of 12 residues. This CDR3 reads CATEGDPYEQYF. The CDR3 region has the DNA TGTGCCACTGAAGGGGACCCATACGAGCAGTACTTC.

The chain carries TRBV12-5 and TRBJ2-1, with D possibly TRBD1 on 6 matching bases. The ends were cut back, 3 bases at V and 7 bases at J, with 7 bases in the middle. The V gene's germline CDR1 is LGHNT and CDR2 FRNRAP. This CDR3 comprises 12 residues. CDR3 nucleotide sequence: TGTGCTAGTGGTTTCACAGGGAATGAGCAGTTCTTC. Encoded protein: CASGFTGNEQFF.

The chain carries TRBV4-1 and TRBJ1-4; D is unresolved. Germline V gene lookup returns CDR1 MGHRA and CDR2 YSYEKL. The CDR3 totals 13 residues. V lost 5 bases and J 7 bases, leaving 11 bases between the germline ends. CDR3 region: CASSGRTGEKLFF. DNA for the CDR3: TGCGCCAGCAGCGGACGGACGGGTGAAAAACTGTTTTTT.

This clone has a single count. The chain joins TRBV7-9 to TRBJ2-2; 9 bases fit TRBD1. Trimming took 6 bases from V and 6 from J; bases not matched to a gene: 8. This CDR3 spans 15 amino acids. Per germline, CDR1 SEHNR and CDR2 FQNEAQ (reference sequence). CDR3 amino acids: CASSSRDREAGELFF. In DNA form, the CDR3 reads TGTGCCAGCAGTAGCCGGGACAGGGAGGCCGGGGAGCTGTTTTTT.